Listed below are T cell receptor beta chains from one sample, sequenced in a study of CD8 T cells in ankylosing spondylitis. Via MiXCR, TCRdb re-called the 5' RACE reads, giving one row per CDR3 protein. The table records about 260,000 distinct CDR3 sequences, more than 20% of them present only once. The sample consisted of blood, either unsorted or a sorted T cell fraction (not recorded which). The receptors come from a male donor with ankylosing spondylitis or in good health (not recorded which). Both conserved end residues are part of each CDR3. Fields, in order: J gene, D gene, clone size, V gene, CDR3 DNA, CDR3 protein. The D gene is left open where the match is weak. Some rows have no size entry. The others give once, few or many, or a class for an expanded clone.

TRBJ2-5,-,-,TRBV5-1,TGCGCCAGCAGCCATACCCGGGGCGGAGAGACCCAGTACTTC,CASSHTRGGETQYF
TRBJ2-7,-,-,TRBV6-2/TRBV6-3,TGTGCCAGCACCTCCCGTCGTGACGAGCAGTACTTC,CASTSRRDEQYF
TRBJ2-2,TRBD1,many,TRBV11-2,TGTGCCAGCAGCTCTTACAGGGGAACCGGGGAGCTGTTTTTT,CASSSYRGTGELFF
TRBJ1-5,TRBD1,many,TRBV20-1,TGCAGTGCTAGGAGGACAGGGGAAGGTCAGCCCCAGCATTTT,CSARRTGEGQPQHF
TRBJ2-3,-,many,TRBV20-1,TGCAGTGCTAGGGTCCCTAGCACAGATACGCAGTATTTT,CSARVPSTDTQYF
TRBJ2-3,TRBD2,many,TRBV3-1,TGTGCCAGCAGCCAAAACGGACTAGCCCCACGGGATACGCAGTATTTT,CASSQNGLAPRDTQYF
TRBJ2-1,TRBD1,-,TRBV28,TGTGCCAGCAGTTCAGGACAGGGAGGAAATGAGCAGTTCTTC,CASSSGQGGNEQFF
TRBJ2-5,-,-,TRBV10-1,TGCGCCAGCGGAGATTTCCGAACCCAGTACTTC,CASGDFRTQYF
TRBJ1-2,-,-,TRBV6-1,TGTGCCAGCAAATTCGACAGGCTAGGGCATGGCTACACCTTC,CASKFDRLGHGYTF
TRBJ1-2,TRBD1,few,TRBV12-3/TRBV12-4,TGTGCCAGCAGTTTATCGGGACAGAACTATGGCTACACCTTC,CASSLSGQNYGYTF
TRBJ1-4,-,few,TRBV6-1,TGTGCCAGCAGTACAGGGCGCACCTATAATGAAAAACTGTTTTTT,CASSTGRTYNEKLFF
TRBJ2-7,-,few,TRBV20-1,TGCAGTGCTAGGTTGTGGTACGAGCAGTACTTC,CSARLWYEQYF
TRBJ1-2,-,-,TRBV28,TGTGCCAGCAGTTTAGTGGGCAGAGGCAGGGGATGGGTGGCTGGCTACACCTTC,CASSLVGRGRGWVAGYTF
TRBJ2-2,-,many,TRBV12-3/TRBV12-4,TGTGCCAGCAGGGGCCGTGGCACCGGGGAGCTGTTTTTT,CASRGRGTGELFF
TRBJ1-5,-,-,TRBV12-3/TRBV12-4,TGTGCCAGCAGTTTATCGACAGGCAATCAGCCCCAGCATTTT,CASSLSTGNQPQHF
TRBJ1-1,-,many,TRBV5-1,TGCGCCAGCAGCTTGGACGGGACCACTGAAGCTTTCTTT,CASSLDGTTEAFF
TRBJ2-5,TRBD2,-,TRBV7-2,TGTGCCAGCAGCTTAATGGGGGGGGAAGAGACCCAGTACTTC,CASSLMGGEETQYF
TRBJ2-5,TRBD1,many,TRBV29-1,TGCAGCGTGAAAGGGACAGGGGGCGAAGAGACCCAGTACTTC,CSVKGTGGEETQYF
TRBJ2-7,TRBD1,-,TRBV10-3,TGTGCCATCAGTACATCCCGGGACAGGGGGCTGGGTGAGCAGTACTTC,CAISTSRDRGLGEQYF
TRBJ2-2,TRBD1,many,TRBV12-3/TRBV12-4,TGTGCCAGCAGCCCCCCGGACAGGGGGTTCCCCGGGGAGCTGTTTTTT,CASSPPDRGFPGELFF
TRBJ2-7,-,few,TRBV4-1,TGCGCCAGCAGCCCGTTGGGGTGGGGGGCTCCCCGGGAGTACGAGCAGTACTTC,CASSPLGWGAPREYEQYF
TRBJ2-1,TRBD2,-,TRBV7-2,TGTGCCAGCGGCCCCCCGGGACTAGGCAATGAGCAGTTCTTC,CASGPPGLGNEQFF
TRBJ1-4,-,-,TRBV7-9,TGTGCCAGCAGCTTAGGGACGGGGAATGAAAAACTGTTTTTT,CASSLGTGNEKLFF
TRBJ2-7,-,few,TRBV29-1,TGCAGCGTTGAACTGGAGACAGGTGGCGAGCAGTACTTC,CSVELETGGEQYF
TRBJ1-5,-,few,TRBV20-1,TGCAGTGCTAGAGCAGTGGGGCTACTCAATCAGCCCCAGCATTTT,CSARAVGLLNQPQHF
TRBJ1-6,TRBD1,-,TRBV6-1,TGTGCCAGCAGTGAAGACAGGACAGGGCCCAATTCACCCCTCCACTTT,CASSEDRTGPNSPLHF
TRBJ2-1,TRBD2,once,TRBV18,TGTGCCAGCTCACCCGATTCTAGCGGGGGGCCCTTTTACAATGAGCAGTTCTTC,CASSPDSSGGPFYNEQFF
TRBJ2-3,-,few,TRBV20-1,TGCAGTGCTAGTTTGGCAGATACGCAGTATTTT,CSASLADTQYF
TRBJ2-2,-,-,TRBV20-1,TGCAGTGCTAGAGCCACAGCGAACACCGGGGAGCTGTTTTTT,CSARATANTGELFF
TRBJ2-1,-,-,TRBV12-3/TRBV12-4,TGTGCCAGCACTTACTACAATGAGCAGTTCTTC,CASTYYNEQFF
TRBJ2-3,-,-,TRBV10-3,TGTGCCATCAGTGAGTCGAAGGCTTCCCAATTTTTT,CAISESKASQFF
TRBJ2-7,-,-,TRBV6-5,TGTGCCAGCAGTTACGCCCGAACCGGGACCCCATCCTCCGAGCAGTACTTC,CASSYARTGTPSSEQYF
TRBJ2-7,TRBD2,many,TRBV20-1,TGCAGTGCGCGACTAGCTGCCACGGGTGAGAAGTACTTC,CSARLAATGEKYF
TRBJ2-1,-,-,TRBV7-6,TGTGCCAGCAGCTTAGCCCCGACCATCTACAATGAGCAGTTCTTC,CASSLAPTIYNEQFF
TRBJ2-3,-,few,TRBV20-1,TGCAGTGCCCCACGGTCCGCGTCGGGGACAGATACGCAGTATTTT,CSAPRSASGTDTQYF
TRBJ2-3,-,-,TRBV5-6,TGTGCCAGCAGCTTGGGGGTGGGAAAAACAGATACGCAGTATTTT,CASSLGVGKTDTQYF
TRBJ2-1,-,-,TRBV10-3,TGTGCCATCAGTAAGGACGCGAGCTCCTACAATGAGCAGTTCTTC,CAISKDASSYNEQFF
TRBJ2-7,-,-,TRBV29-1,TGCAGCGCTCGGGGAGGGGGTTCACACGAGCAGTACTTC,CSARGGGSHEQYF
TRBJ2-1,TRBD2,-,TRBV11-1,TGTGCCAGCAGCTCCCCTCGGAGCGGGGGGAACTCCTACAATGAGCAGTTCTTC,CASSSPRSGGNSYNEQFF
TRBJ1-1,-,many,TRBV20-1,TGCAGTGCTACCCCAGACCTAAACACTGAAGCTTTCTTT,CSATPDLNTEAFF
TRBJ2-3,-,many,TRBV20-1,TGCAGTGCTAGAGATAGGAGGGCTAGCACAGATACGCAGTATTTT,CSARDRRASTDTQYF
TRBJ1-1,-,-,TRBV7-9,TGTGCCAGCAGCCCCTTCAGAGCTTATAACACTGAAGCTTTCTTT,CASSPFRAYNTEAFF
TRBJ2-5,-,many,TRBV20-1,TGCAGTGCTAACGGGGGTGAGACCCAGTACTTC,CSANGGETQYF
TRBJ1-4,-,many,TRBV7-9,TGTGCCAGCAGCTTATCGGGGACACCAAGGGCTAATGAAAAACTGTTTTTT,CASSLSGTPRANEKLFF
TRBJ1-1,-,-,TRBV20-1,TGCAGTGCTCTTGATTCTGGGGGGCTCACTGAAGCTTTCTTT,CSALDSGGLTEAFF
TRBJ1-4,-,-,TRBV6-1,TGTGCCAGCAGTGGACAGAATACTAATGAAAAACTGTTTTTT,CASSGQNTNEKLFF
TRBJ2-3,-,few,TRBV6-5,TGTGCCAGCAGTTACTCTAGTGGGGATACGCAGTATTTT,CASSYSSGDTQYF
TRBJ2-7,-,-,TRBV6-5,TGTGCCAGCAGTTCCATAGACTACGAGCAGTACTTC,CASSSIDYEQYF
TRBJ2-5,-,-,TRBV12-3/TRBV12-4,TGTGCCAGCAGTTTTCGCGGACAGCGCGTCCAGACCCAGTACTTC,CASSFRGQRVQTQYF
TRBJ2-1,-,many,TRBV29-1,TGCAGCGTTGGGGGCAGAGCCAGTAACAATGAGCAGTTCTTC,CSVGGRASNNEQFF
TRBJ1-4,-,-,TRBV5-5,TGTGCCAGCAGCTTCAGGGACCCAACTAATGAAAAACTGTTTTTT,CASSFRDPTNEKLFF
TRBJ2-5,TRBD1,many,TRBV11-2,TGTGCCAGCAGCTCGGGACAGGTGGGGCAAGAGACCCAGTACTTC,CASSSGQVGQETQYF
TRBJ2-1,TRBD2,many,TRBV29-1,TGCAGCGTGACTAGCGGGCCAAATGAGCAGTTCTTC,CSVTSGPNEQFF